This paragraph covers one T cell receptor (beta chain) sequence. The antigen remains unidentified. CDR3 length equals 16 residues. Germline V gives CDR1 SEHNR, CDR2 FQNEAQ (reference sequence). V was clipped by 1 base and J by 4 bases, with 13 bases between them. This entry belongs to a study of cytomegalovirus exposure and HLA in healthy donors. General observations from the study: The classifier, whose performance was assessed in both the original and validation cohorts, reportedly diagnosed cytomegalovirus status with high specificity and sensitivity.

Some clones are missing from TCRdb's copy, which holds only in-frame ones; the method was immunoSEQ multiplex PCR. The sample includes around 190,000 clones, 85% of them seen just once. The specimen was PBMCs. The source of this sequence is a young man in good health and CMV-seropositive. V usage is TRBV7-9 and J usage is TRBJ2-2, with a tentative D call TRBD2 (6 bases). CDR3 loop: CASSLGADYATGELFF. The CDR3 DNA reads as TGTGCCAGCAGCTTAGGCGCGGACTACGCCACCGGGGAGCTGTTTTTT.